This T cell receptor (beta chain) appears in the sequencing data of a study of CD8+CD57+ T cells in acquired aplastic anemia. The length of the CDR3 is 12 residues. The germline gives CDR1 SEHNR, CDR2 FQNEAQ (reference sequence). V was cut by 5 bases and J by 7 bases, with 11 bases left in between. Profiling that covered TCR beta VDJ and CDR3 relied on genomic DNA as its template. MiXCR was run by TCRdb on the reads, yielding one entry per CDR3 protein. The top ten hold 8% of the sample, which has some 290,000 distinct CDR3 sequences, approximately 55% seen once. This clonotype was observed a handful of times.

The sequence derives from a human donor with severe aplastic anemia or a healthy control (not recorded which). Sequenced sample: sorted CD4+, CD8+, or CD8+CD57+ T cells (not recorded which) from PBMCs. The V gene is TRBV7-9, the J gene TRBJ1-2, with D uncertain. Here the CDR3 reads CASSPDTFGYTF. In DNA form, the CDR3 reads TGTGCCAGCAGCCCCGACACGTTTGGCTACACCTTC. The full variable domain, completed using reference TRBV7-9 and TRBJ1-2, is DTGVSQNPRHKITKRGQNVTFRCDPISEHNRLYWYRQTLGQGPEFLTYFQNEAQLEKSRLLSDRFSAERPKGSFSTLEIQRTEQGDSAMYLCASSPDTFGYTFGSGTRLTVV.